The clone carrying this T cell receptor beta chain has only a few counts. Antigen specificity is unknown. The CDR3 is 18 amino acids. The germline CDR1 and CDR2 sequences are SGHVS and FQNEAQ. Trimming shortened V by 3 bases and J by 0 bases, and 15 bases separated the two germline ends. The data are from a study of T cell repertoires in cytomegalovirus infection. Overall study: Matching HLA type, along with CMV infection, was indicated by public TCR beta signatures. Regarding the study as a whole: Across the ex vivo response, the dominant clonotypes were HLA-C-restricted CMV-specific TCR beta clonotypes. Identification of carriers of CMV plus the relevant HLA was performed using cumulative public TCR beta family frequency.

TCRdb redid the calling of the reads with MiXCR, one entry per CDR3 protein. The table has 150,000 to 200,000 distinct CDR3 sequences, roughly a fifth seen once; the top ten hold less than 3%. Sequencing was performed on PBMCs. The chain is built from TRBV7-8 and TRBJ2-6; D ambiguous. The receptor was derived from a human donor in good health (CMV status not recorded). Some clones in this sample may be carry-over from other donors' samples. The CDR3: CASSFWPELNSGANVLTF. The CDR3, as DNA: TGTGCCAGCAGCTTTTGGCCGGAGTTGAACTCTGGGGCCAACGTCCTGACTTTC.